This TCR beta chain appears in the sequencing data of a study of T cells in Graves' hyperthyroidism and ophthalmopathy (dated by TCRdb to between 2018 and 2021). Study-level background: Peripheral blood samples were taken at the time of initial diagnosis, prior to any treatment. Prospective prediction of ophthalmopathy was tested in an independent validation cohort of 18 to 20 hyperthyroidism patients and 15 to 17 patients who later progressed to ophthalmopathy. The study also compared thyroid tissue and blood T-cell repertoires from five or six Graves' hyperthyroidism patients. A discovery cohort of roughly 96 patients, roughly 45 with Graves' ophthalmopathy and more than 55 with stable Graves' hyperthyroidism, was used to find distinguishing TCR V-J signatures. After sampling, hyperthyroidism patients received methimazole starting at 30 mg daily, and ophthalmopathy patients received high-dose intravenous methylprednisolone. The paper reports TCR Vbeta CDR3 sequencing of 140 or so peripheral blood samples: 43 ophthalmopathy, under 80 hyperthyroidism and around 17 progressor patients. For training and testing, the 100 or so patients in the discovery cohort were randomly divided in a 7:3 ratio. The research as a whole found: In validation, progression to ophthalmopathy was predicted by the model with roughly 71% sensitivity and about 72% specificity, a median of around 6.5 months before onset. Sample size was not statistically predetermined, and investigators were not blinded to group allocation. Ophthalmopathy was separated from stable hyperthyroidism by a 13 V-J signature model, with approximately 90% sensitivity and approximately 81% specificity obtained in cross-validation and 80%/75% obtained in testing. Most expanded thyroid clonotypes (frequency above 0.001) were also detected in blood, suggesting blood repertoires may reflect thyroid immune responses.

Taken from the germline V gene (reference sequence), the CDR1 and CDR2 loops are DFQATT and SNEGSKA. The CDR3 spans 13 residues, from the cysteine through the phenylalanine. The CDR3 DNA has 39 bases and is translated from base 1. V loses 5 bases, J loses 4 bases, and the germline ends lie 11 bases apart. This clonotype was recorded only once. No cognate antigen has been identified for it. One base away there is no much larger clone; base qualities are not given. One read yields weak evidence. The TCR beta CDR3 regions were amplified from the RNA transcripts. The first round of RT-PCR for the TCR CDR3 was performed with the HTBI primer set and the Qiagen OneStep RT-PCR kit. A second multiplex PCR round built the libraries, followed by size selection and purification. Libraries were sequenced paired-end with 100 bp reads on an Illumina HiSeq2000. The study's processing was this. Raw data were processed with SOAPnuke, discarding reads with adapters, uncalled bases, mean Phred below 15, or no exact constant-primer or identifier match. High-quality paired reads were merged using COPE v1.2.5, and each unique nucleotide sequence was defined as a clonotype. Clonotypes were aligned to IMGT TRBV, TRBD and TRBJ reference segments using MiTCR v1.1. Analysis was restricted to V-J combinations with a frequency above 0.0001, which covered 99.2% of repertoires. The TCS score was defined as F50 (clonal expansion) divided by E x V (chaos), with BLOSUM62-based TCRdist calculated between CDR3 peptides within each V-J. Welch's t-statistics and random forest reduced 500 to 550 V-J features to 10 to 15, which were used in a naive Bayes classifier (R e1071). TCRdb trimmed public reads at Q25 via fastp, called clones via MiXCR and kept in-frame beta chains. Each CDR3 protein gets just one entry, which takes the most common genes and DNA from the rows behind it. V and J calls and clone size were set by TCRdb, not the authors. This sample has fewer than 750,000 distinct CDR3 sequences in its table, and roughly 15% of those were observed once. The top ten hold about an eighth of the sample.

In the ophthalmopathy patients, disease was moderately to severely active, with a Clinical Activity Score of 3 or more, a NOSPECS grade of 4 or more, and a duration of less than 3 months. The study excluded patients with uncontrolled infections, other autoimmune diseases, pregnancy or lactation. Diagnoses relied on clinical symptoms, serum thyroxine and TRAb, thyroid ultrasound and orbital computed tomography. PBMCs were separated from about 10 ml of fresh peripheral blood using Ficoll-Paque density gradient centrifugation. Total RNA was extracted with Trizol reagent, and quality was checked on an Agilent 2100 Bioanalyzer.

The sequence was collected from a woman aged 45 to 65 with Graves' ophthalmopathy. Sequenced material: blood. Recombination linked TRBV20-1 to TRBJ2-2, with no reliable assignment of the D segment. The CDR3: CSASLDLTGELFF. The DNA sequence reads TGCAGTGCTTCCCTCGACCTCACCGGGGAGCTGTTTTTT.